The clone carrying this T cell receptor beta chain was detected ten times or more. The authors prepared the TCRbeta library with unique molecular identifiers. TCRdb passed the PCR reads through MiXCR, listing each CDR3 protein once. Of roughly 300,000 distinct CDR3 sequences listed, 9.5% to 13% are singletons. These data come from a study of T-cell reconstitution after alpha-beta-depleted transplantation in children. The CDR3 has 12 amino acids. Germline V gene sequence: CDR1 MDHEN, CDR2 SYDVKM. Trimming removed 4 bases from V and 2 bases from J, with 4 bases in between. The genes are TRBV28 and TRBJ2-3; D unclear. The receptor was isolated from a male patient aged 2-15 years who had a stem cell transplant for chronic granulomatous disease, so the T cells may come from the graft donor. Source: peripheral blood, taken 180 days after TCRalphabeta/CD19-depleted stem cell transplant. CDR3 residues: CASSSVTDTQYF. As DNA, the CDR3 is TGTGCCAGCAGTTCGGTCACAGATACGCAGTATTTT. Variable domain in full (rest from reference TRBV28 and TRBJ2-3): DVKVTQSSRYLVKRTGEKVFLECVQDMDHENMFWYRQDPGLGLRLIYFSYDVKMKEKGDIPEGYSVSREKKERFSLILESASTNQTSMYLCASSSVTDTQYFGPGTRLTVL.